The clone carrying this T cell receptor (beta chain) was seen many times. Construction of the TCRbeta library involved unique molecular identifiers. TCRdb itself ran the PCR reads through MiXCR, one entry per CDR3 protein. Of hundreds of thousands of distinct CDR3 sequences in the sample, 16% are singletons; the top ten hold about 1.1%. V lost 3 bases and J lost 7, with 13 bases in between. This CDR3 contains 13 residues. The V gene's germline CDR1 is DFQATT and CDR2 SNEGSKA (reference sequence). This entry is derived from a study of T-cell reconstitution after alpha-beta-depleted transplantation in children.

This TCR was recovered from a human donor who donated a stem cell graft to a child with acute myeloid leukemia. The genes are TRBV20-1 and TRBJ1-5; D is unresolved. The source was PBMCs from the stem cell graft donor, collected from the stem cell graft. This chain's CDR3 is CSARATGEQPQHF. The CDR3 DNA reads TGCAGTGCTAGGGCGACTGGAGAACAGCCCCAGCATTTT.